The clone carrying this T cell receptor beta chain was picked up many times. Its antigen is unknown. The data stem from a study of T cell repertoires in cytomegalovirus infection. TCRdb itself ran the reads through MiXCR, one entry per CDR3 protein. The table has some 480,000 distinct CDR3 sequences, 30% to 40% seen once. The CDR3 runs 17 residues. Between the trimmed V and J ends, which lost 3 bases and 0 bases, there was a span of 17 bases. Germline-derived CDR1 and CDR2 are DFQATT and SNEGSKA (reference sequence). Study-wide results and caveats: Ex vivo, HLA-C-restricted CMV-specific TCR beta clonotypes prevailed over the rest of the response.

The specimen comprised cultured PBMCs, sampled from culture after CMV antigen stimulation. This rearrangement joins TRBV20-1 to TRBJ1-4; weak D call: TRBD1 (5 bases). The source is a human donor in good health (CMV status not recorded). Some clones in this sample may be carry-over from other donors' samples. The CDR3: CSARGDGGSATNEKLFF. In DNA form, the CDR3 reads TGCAGTGCTAGGGGGGACGGAGGATCAGCAACTAATGAAAAACTGTTTTTT.